The 26 T cell receptor beta chains given below trace back to one sample, sequenced in a study of monozygotic twins with inflammatory bowel disease. TCRdb derives one entry per CDR3 protein from the 5' RACE reads, leaving out DNA. Here the sample table reports about 160,000 distinct CDR3 sequences. The source material was blood. Source of these receptors: a human donor with ulcerative colitis or Crohn's disease, or a healthy co-twin of an affected twin (not recorded which).

This chain connects TRBV6-6 to TRBJ1-2. Per the germline V gene, CDR1 is MNHNY and CDR2 is SVGAGI (reference sequence). CDR3 length: 14 amino acids. The CDR3 is CASSSEGPSTDLPF.

This chain uses TRBV5-1 with TRBJ1-5. CDR1 is SGHRS, CDR2 YFSETQ, per germline. The CDR3 loop spans 15 amino acids. The CDR3 sequence is CASSLGGNKEQPQHF. The whole variable domain, filled in from reference TRBV5-1 and TRBJ1-5, reads KAGVTQTPRYLIKTRGQQVTLSCSPISGHRSVSWYQQTPGQGLQFLFEYFSETQRNKGNFPGRFSGRQFSNSRSEMNVSTLELGDSALYLCASSLGGNKEQPQHFGDGTRLSIL.

CDR3 protein: CGQGMGTEAFF. The chain uses TRBV29-1 and TRBJ1-1; TCRdb reports TRBD1, a call that lacks DNA to check it against. This CDR3 is 11 amino acids long. Germline V gene data show CDR1 as SQVTM and CDR2 as ANQGSEA.

The V and J genes are TRBV7-2 and TRBJ2-1; the TCRdb D gene call, TRBD2, has no DNA to confirm it. Germline-derived CDR1 and CDR2 are SGHTA and FQGNSA. The CDR3 has 16 residues. CDR3 sequence reads: CASSNLGTSGHNEQFF.

The chain employs TRBV19 and TRBJ2-1; TCRdb proposes TRBD2, but this gene call is untestable without DNA. The CDR3 has 14 amino acids. Germline V CDR1 and CDR2: LNHDA, SQIVND (reference sequence). The CDR3 is CASRGLFSYNEQFF.

The V call is TRBV20-1, the J call TRBJ2-7; absent DNA, TCRdb's TRBD1 call cannot be checked. The CDR3 consists of 17 residues. Germline CDR1 and CDR2: DFQATT and SNEGSKA (reference sequence). The CDR3 sequence: CSALGGTGIQASYEQYF.

This rearrangement joins TRBV30 to TRBJ2-3. Germline loops: CDR1 GTSNPN, CDR2 SVGIG (reference sequence). This CDR3 spans 13 amino acids. CDR3 residues: CAWSVTSGDTQYF.

The chain combines TRBV5-6 with TRBJ2-2; as DNA is missing, the TRBD2 call by TCRdb cannot be tested. Germline CDR1 and CDR2: SGHDT and YYEEEE. The CDR3 covers 16 residues. This CDR3 reads CASTVFLAGDDGELFF.

The chain has TRBV20-1 and TRBJ1-4; TCRdb indicates TRBD1, and absent DNA this call remains unverified. Germline V gene lookup returns CDR1 DFQATT and CDR2 SNEGSKA (reference sequence). The CDR3 has 14 residues. CDR3 sequence reads: CSARGTGVNEKLFF.

The V call is TRBV4-1, the J call TRBJ1-4. Germline values: CDR1 MGHRA, CDR2 YSYEKL. This CDR3 is 14 amino acids long. The CDR3 sequence: CASSVRATNEKLFF.

This chain uses TRBV9 with TRBJ1-4; there is no DNA to check the TCRdb D call of TRBD1. The germline gives CDR1 SGDLS, CDR2 YYNGEE. The CDR3 has 14 residues. The CDR3 sequence is CASSANHRGLKLFF. The whole variable domain, filled in from reference TRBV9 and TRBJ1-4, reads DSGVTQTPKHLITATGQRVTLRCSPRSGDLSVYWYQQSLDQGLQFLIQYYNGEERAKGNILERFSAQQFPDLHSELNLSSLELGDSALYFCASSANHRGLKLFFGSGTQLSVL.

The CDR3 is CASSTPSGGETQYF. The J gene is TRBJ2-5, the V gene TRBV11-1; TCRdb lists TRBD2, though no DNA is available to test this call. Germline values: CDR1 SGHAT, CDR2 FQDESV (reference sequence). CDR3 length: 14 residues.

The chain employs TRBV20-1 and TRBJ2-1; TCRdb designates TRBD2, a call that cannot be tested without DNA. The CDR3 covers 12 residues. CDR1 and CDR2 (germline): DFQATT, SNEGSKA (reference sequence). CDR3: CSQKGLAGEQFF.

The chain joins TRBV12-3 or TRBV12-4 to TRBJ2-7; lacking DNA, the TRBD1 call made by TCRdb goes unchecked. The CDR3 is 12 amino acids. Here the CDR3 reads CASSLRGSKQYF.

The V call is TRBV6-1, the J call TRBJ2-7. CDR1 is MNHNS and CDR2 is SASEGT in the germline V gene. The CDR3 consists of 12 residues. The CDR3 region is CASSDIRYEQYF.

This chain links TRBV12-3 or TRBV12-4 with TRBJ2-7. The CDR3 runs to 14 residues. The CDR3 reads CASSLHSQSYEQYF.

The rearrangement joins TRBV12-3 or TRBV12-4 to TRBJ2-1; the D call from TCRdb, TRBD2, cannot be confirmed without DNA. This CDR3 is 14 amino acids long. Here the CDR3 reads CASSPTSGSREQFF.

The rearrangement links TRBV28 to TRBJ2-3; TCRdb's D call of TRBD1 is untestable without DNA. Germline CDR1 reads MDHEN; CDR2 reads SYDVKM. The CDR3 runs to 15 residues. CDR3 sequence reads: CASSPPDRLTDTQYF.

The chain uses TRBV2 and TRBJ1-4. This CDR3 region has 16 residues. CDR1 SNHLY and CDR2 FYNNEI come from the germline V gene. The chain's CDR3 is CASSEEVGTLLEKLFF.

The V call is TRBV12-5, the J call TRBJ1-1. The CDR3 is 13 amino acids. Germline V lookup: CDR1 LGHNT, CDR2 FRNRAP. CDR3 sequence: CAIRREFNTEAFF.

V usage is TRBV20-1 and J usage is TRBJ2-1. This CDR3 spans 14 amino acids. Per the germline V gene, CDR1 is DFQATT and CDR2 is SNEGSKA (reference sequence). The CDR3 loop reads CSARDLMRSDEQFF.

The chain employs TRBV28 and TRBJ2-5; there is no DNA to check the TCRdb D call of TRBD2. In germline, CDR1 is MDHEN, CDR2 SYDVKM. This CDR3 is built from 17 residues. CDR3 residues: CASRPLGRNRNQETQYF.

The gene calls are TRBV14 and TRBJ2-3; TCRdb proposes TRBD2, but this gene call is untestable without DNA. Germline lookup yields CDR1 SGHDN and CDR2 FVKESK. This CDR3 contains 21 residues. The CDR3 protein is CASSGSATSGSWFSSTDTQYF.

This chain's CDR3 is CAISESASGSVKNIQYF. V usage is TRBV10-3 and J usage is TRBJ2-4; as DNA is missing, the TRBD2 call by TCRdb cannot be tested. CDR1 is ENHRY and CDR2 is SYGVKD in the germline V gene. The CDR3 length is 17 residues.

The V call is TRBV30, the J call TRBJ2-7; TCRdb picks TRBD1, but there is no DNA to check that call. The CDR3 is 13 residues long. Germline CDR1 and CDR2: GTSNPN and SVGIG (reference sequence). CDR3 protein: CAWRQGATYEQYF.

The rearrangement uses TRBV29-1 and TRBJ2-7; TCRdb's D call, TRBD1, is unchecked because there is no DNA. Germline CDR1 reads SQVTM; CDR2 reads ANQGSEA. This CDR3 comprises 15 residues. This CDR3 is CSVTTGGVSSYEQYF.